The source of this T cell receptor beta chain is a study of cytomegalovirus exposure and HLA in healthy donors. CDR3 length: 13 amino acids. Trimming shortened V by 3 bases and J by 4 bases, and 7 bases separated the two germline ends. CDR1 SNHLY and CDR2 FYNNEI come from the germline V gene. The study ran its PCR with 60 Vbeta and 13 Jbeta primers. Generated by immunoSEQ multiplex PCR, the TCRdb table keeps only in-frame clones and is missing some. The sample carries about 91,000 clones, around 64% recorded once. This clone was detected once. This sequence originates from a human donor in good health. Sample: PBMCs. The chain recombines TRBV2 with TRBJ1-5; D is unresolved. CDR3 bases: TGTGCCAGCAGTGATCTCAGGAATCAGCCCCAGCATTTT. Translation gives CASSDLRNQPQHF.